This paragraph covers one T cell receptor (beta chain) sequence. Repertoires were generated with immunoSEQ multiplex PCR, while TCRdb's copy carries only in-frame clones and drops some. The table includes 330,000 or so clones, about nine tenths detected once. The entry originates in a study of Ad26.COV2.S vaccination and SARS-CoV-2 variants. The CDR3 loop spans 12 amino acids. Germline V gene lookup returns CDR1 MGHDK and CDR2 SYGVNS. Trimming pared 7 bases from V and 2 bases from J, leaving 7 bases between. Treatment specified: some 19 received Ad26.COV2.S at low or high dose, single or two shots; 5 received placebo; per-sample allocation not given. On day 63 after the first injection, vaccine and placebo recipients gave samples. This vaccine is an Ad26 vector that expresses the Wuhan-strain SARS-CoV-2 spike.

The V and J genes are TRBV25-1 and TRBJ2-3; D uncertain. Material: peripheral blood, obtained in a trial of Ad26.COV2.S vaccine versus placebo. This TCR derives from a person aged 18-60 years who received the Ad26.COV2.S COVID-19 vaccine or a placebo. CDR3: CASKGYTDTQYF. CDR3 coding DNA: TGTGCCAGCAAGGGCTACACAGATACGCAGTATTTT.